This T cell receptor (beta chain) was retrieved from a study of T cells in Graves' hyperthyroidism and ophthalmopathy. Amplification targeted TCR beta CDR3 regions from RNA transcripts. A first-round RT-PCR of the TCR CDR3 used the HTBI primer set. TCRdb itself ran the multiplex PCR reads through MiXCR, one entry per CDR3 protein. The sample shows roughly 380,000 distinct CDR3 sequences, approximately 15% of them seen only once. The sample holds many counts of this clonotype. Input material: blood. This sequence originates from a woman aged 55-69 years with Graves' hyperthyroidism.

The CDR3 loop is CASSPPDREYEQYF. The DNA of the CDR3 is TGTGCCAGCAGCCCCCCCGACAGAGAGTACGAGCAGTACTTC. The gene calls are TRBV9 and TRBJ2-7; TRBD1 might be the D (5 bases). Between the trimmed V and J ends, which lost 4 bases and 4 bases, there was a span of 15 bases. The CDR3 has 14 residues. Per the germline V gene, CDR1 is SGDLS and CDR2 is YYNGEE.